The clone carrying this TCR beta chain appeared a few times. What it recognizes is unknown. These data are taken from a study of T cell responses to AZD1222 COVID-19 vaccine. Study at large: Samples with a second dose at about 4 or about 12 weeks were pooled together.

Study-wide results and caveats: Unmutated regions of variants are reportedly targeted by nearly half of spike-specific TCRs. White British donors predominated, females outnumbered males, and clonal diversity was possibly underestimated. Two doses of AZD1222 preceded a rise in Spike-specific TCR breadth and depth.

Sequencing was performed with immunoSEQ multiplex PCR; in TCRdb, only in-frame clones are kept and a portion is missing. The sample yields about 190,000 clones, over 80% seen once. Per germline, CDR1 SGHRS and CDR2 YFSETQ. The ends lost 0 bases at V and 7 bases at J; junction bases unmatched: 4. The CDR3 length is 15 residues. The genes are TRBV5-1 and TRBJ2-5; TRBD2 aligns across 12 bases. This receptor was obtained from an adult in good health. The sequenced sample was peripheral blood, obtained on day 0 of AZD1222 vaccination. As DNA, the CDR3 is TGCGCCAGCAGCTTGGGGACTAGCGGGGAGGGGACCCAGTACTTC. As protein: CASSLGTSGEGTQYF. Drawing the rest from reference TRBV5-1 and TRBJ2-5, the complete variable domain is KAGVTQTPRYLIKTRGQQVTLSCSPISGHRSVSWYQQTPGQGLQFLFEYFSETQRNKGNFPGRFSGRQFSNSRSEMNVSTLELGDSALYLCASSLGTSGEGTQYFGPGTRLLVL.